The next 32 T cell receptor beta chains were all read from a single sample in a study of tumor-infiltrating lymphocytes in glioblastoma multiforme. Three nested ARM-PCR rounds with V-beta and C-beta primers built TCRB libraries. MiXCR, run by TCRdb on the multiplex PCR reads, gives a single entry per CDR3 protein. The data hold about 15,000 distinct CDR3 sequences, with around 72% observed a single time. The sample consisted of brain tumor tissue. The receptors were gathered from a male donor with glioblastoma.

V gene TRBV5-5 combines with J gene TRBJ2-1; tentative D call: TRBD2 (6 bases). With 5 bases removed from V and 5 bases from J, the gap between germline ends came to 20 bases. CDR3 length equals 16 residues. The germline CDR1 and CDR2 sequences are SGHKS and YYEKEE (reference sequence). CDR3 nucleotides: TGTGCCAGCAGTCTTAGCCGGAGGGCTGGGAACAATGAGCAGTTCTTC. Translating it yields CASSLSRRAGNNEQFF. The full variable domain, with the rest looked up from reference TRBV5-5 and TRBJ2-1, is DAGVTQSPTHLIKTRGQQVTLRCSPISGHKSVSWYQQVLGQGPQFIFQYYEKEERGRGNFPDRFSARQFPNYSSELNVNALLLGDSALYLCASSLSRRAGNNEQFFGPGTRLTVL.

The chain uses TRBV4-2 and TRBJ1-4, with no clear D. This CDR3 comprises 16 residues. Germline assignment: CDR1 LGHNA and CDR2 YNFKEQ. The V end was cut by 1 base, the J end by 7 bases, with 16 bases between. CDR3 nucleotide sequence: TGTGCCAGCAGCCAAGGTATGGATGGGTTTAGTGAAAAACTGTTTTTT. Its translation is CASSQGMDGFSEKLFF.

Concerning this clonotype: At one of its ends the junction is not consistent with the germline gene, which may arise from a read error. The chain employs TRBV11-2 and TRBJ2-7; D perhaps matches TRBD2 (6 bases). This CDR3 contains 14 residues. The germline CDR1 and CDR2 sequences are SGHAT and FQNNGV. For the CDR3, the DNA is TGTGCCAGAAGCTTACTAGCCGGAGAGGACGAGCCGTACTTC. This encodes CARSLLAGEDEPYF. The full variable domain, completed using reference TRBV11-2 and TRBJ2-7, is EAGVAQSPRYKIIEKRQSVAFWCNPISGHATLYWYQQILGQGPKLLIQFQNNGVVDDSQLPKDRFSAERLKGVDSTLKIQPAKLEDSAVYLCARSLLAGEDEPYFGPGTRLTVT.

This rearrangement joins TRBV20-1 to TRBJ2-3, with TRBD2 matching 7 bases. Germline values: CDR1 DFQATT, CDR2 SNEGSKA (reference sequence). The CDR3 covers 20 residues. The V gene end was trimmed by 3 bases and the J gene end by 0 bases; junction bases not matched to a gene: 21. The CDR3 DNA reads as TGCAGTGCTAGTCGTCCCGGACTAGTGGGAGGGGCGAGTAGCACAGATACGCAGTATTTT. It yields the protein CSASRPGLVGGASSTDTQYF.

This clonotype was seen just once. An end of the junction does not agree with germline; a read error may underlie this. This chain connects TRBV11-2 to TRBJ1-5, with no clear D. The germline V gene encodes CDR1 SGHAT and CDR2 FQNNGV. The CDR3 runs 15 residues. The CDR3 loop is CASSYGMGGNQPKHF. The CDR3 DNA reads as TGTGCCAGCAGCTACGGGATGGGTGGCAATCAGCCCAAGCATTTT.

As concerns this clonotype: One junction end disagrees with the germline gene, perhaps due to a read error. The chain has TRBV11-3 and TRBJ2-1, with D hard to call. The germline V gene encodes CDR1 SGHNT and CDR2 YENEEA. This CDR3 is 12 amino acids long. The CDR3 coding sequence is TGTGAGAGCAGCTTAGCTCCCGATGAGGAGTTCTTC. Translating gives CESSLAPDEEFF.

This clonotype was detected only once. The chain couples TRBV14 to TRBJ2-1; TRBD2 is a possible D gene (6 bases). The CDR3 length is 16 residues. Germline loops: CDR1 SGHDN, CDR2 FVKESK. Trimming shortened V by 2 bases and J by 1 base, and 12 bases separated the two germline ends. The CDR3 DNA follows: TGTGCCAGCAGCCAACCGGGGGATGGATCCTACAATGAGCAGTTCTTC. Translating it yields CASSQPGDGSYNEQFF. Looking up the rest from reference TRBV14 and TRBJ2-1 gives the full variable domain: EAGVTQFPSHSVIEKGQTVTLRCDPISGHDNLYWYRRVMGKEIKFLLHFVKESKQDESGMPNNRFLAERTGGTYSTLKVQPAELEDSGVYFCASSQPGDGSYNEQFFGPGTRLTVL.

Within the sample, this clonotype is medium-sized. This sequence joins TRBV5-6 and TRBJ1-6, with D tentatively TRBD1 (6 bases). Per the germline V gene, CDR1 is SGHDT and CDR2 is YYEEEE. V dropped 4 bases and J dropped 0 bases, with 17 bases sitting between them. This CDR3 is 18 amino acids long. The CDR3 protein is CASSHNGGLSSYNSPLHF. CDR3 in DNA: TGTGCCAGCAGCCACAATGGGGGCTTGAGCTCCTATAATTCACCCCTCCACTTT.

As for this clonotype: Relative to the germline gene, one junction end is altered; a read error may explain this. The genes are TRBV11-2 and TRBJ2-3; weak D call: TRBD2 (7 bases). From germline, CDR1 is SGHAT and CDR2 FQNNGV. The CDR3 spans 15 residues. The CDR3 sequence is CASSFEGGDTDMQYF. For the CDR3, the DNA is TGTGCCAGCAGCTTTGAGGGGGGGGACACAGATATGCAGTATTTT. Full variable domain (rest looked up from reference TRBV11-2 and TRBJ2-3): EAGVAQSPRYKIIEKRQSVAFWCNPISGHATLYWYQQILGQGPKLLIQFQNNGVVDDSQLPKDRFSAERLKGVDSTLKIQPAKLEDSAVYLCASSFEGGDTDMQYFGPGTRLTVL.

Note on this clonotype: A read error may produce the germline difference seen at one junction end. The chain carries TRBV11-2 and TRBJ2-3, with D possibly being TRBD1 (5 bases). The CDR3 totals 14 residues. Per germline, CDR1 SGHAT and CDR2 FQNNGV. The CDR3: CGSSPRQFTDTKYF. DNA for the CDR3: TGTGGCAGCAGCCCAAGACAGTTCACAGATACGAAGTATTTT.

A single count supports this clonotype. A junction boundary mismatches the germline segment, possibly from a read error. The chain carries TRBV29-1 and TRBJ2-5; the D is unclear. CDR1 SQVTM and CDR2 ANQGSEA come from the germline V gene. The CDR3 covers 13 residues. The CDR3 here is CSGQPGMQEIQYF. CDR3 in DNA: TGCAGCGGCCAACCCGGTATGCAAGAGATCCAGTACTTC.

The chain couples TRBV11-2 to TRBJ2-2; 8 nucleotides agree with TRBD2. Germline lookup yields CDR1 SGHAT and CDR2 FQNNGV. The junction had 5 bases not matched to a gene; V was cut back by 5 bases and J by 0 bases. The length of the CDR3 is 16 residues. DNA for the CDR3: TGTGCCAGCAGCATCACTAGCGGAACGAACACCGGGGAGCTGTTTTTT. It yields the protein CASSITSGTNTGELFF.

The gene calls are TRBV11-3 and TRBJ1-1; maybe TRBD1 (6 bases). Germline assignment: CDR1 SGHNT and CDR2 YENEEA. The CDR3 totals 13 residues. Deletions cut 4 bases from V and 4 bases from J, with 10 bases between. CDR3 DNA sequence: TGTGCCAGCAGCTCAAAACAGGGCACTGAAGCTTTCTTT. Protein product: CASSSKQGTEAFF.

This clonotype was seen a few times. The CDR3 region has the DNA TGCAGCGTTGAAGGGCAGCGGGGGATGGGGGCCTACAATGAGCAGTTCTTC. It specifies CSVEGQRGMGAYNEQFF. V is TRBV29-1 and J is TRBJ2-1; 8 bases map to TRBD2. This CDR3 has 17 residues. With V trimmed by 1 base and J by 2 bases, 10 bases remained unmatched. Per the germline V gene, CDR1 is SQVTM and CDR2 is ANQGSEA.

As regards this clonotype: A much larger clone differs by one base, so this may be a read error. The CDR3 coding sequence is TGCGCCAGCAGTGAGGGGGCCAATGAGCCGTTCTTC. Its protein is CASSEGANEPFF. The chain employs TRBV10-2 and TRBJ2-1, with a possible D match to TRBD1 (5 bases). Germline CDR1 reads WSHSY; CDR2 reads SAAADI. The CDR3 is 12 residues long.

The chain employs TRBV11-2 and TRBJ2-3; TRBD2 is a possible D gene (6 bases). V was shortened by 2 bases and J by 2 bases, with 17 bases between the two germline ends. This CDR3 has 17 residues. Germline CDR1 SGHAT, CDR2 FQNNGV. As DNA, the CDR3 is TGTGCCAGCAGCTTACGAGGAGGGTCCATCCTCACAGATACGCAGTATTTT. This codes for CASSLRGGSILTDTQYF. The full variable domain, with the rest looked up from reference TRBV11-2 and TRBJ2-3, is EAGVAQSPRYKIIEKRQSVAFWCNPISGHATLYWYQQILGQGPKLLIQFQNNGVVDDSQLPKDRFSAERLKGVDSTLKIQPAKLEDSAVYLCASSLRGGSILTDTQYFGPGTRLTVL.

In DNA, the CDR3 is TGTGCCAGCAGCTCGGGACTTATGAACACCGGGGAGCTGTTTTTT. This encodes CASSSGLMNTGELFF. This chain joins TRBV5-6 and TRBJ2-2; D is possibly TRBD2 (6 bases). The CDR3 runs to 15 residues. The V end lost 3 bases, the J end lost 1 base, and 10 bases lay between the germline ends. Germline assignment: CDR1 SGHDT and CDR2 YYEEEE.

CDR3 protein: CSAIHTQGRNEQFF. As DNA, the CDR3 is TGCAGTGCTATTCATACACAGGGCCGCAATGAGCAGTTCTTC. The rearrangement uses TRBV20-1 and TRBJ2-1; possible D gene TRBD1, 6 bases. CDR3 size: 14 residues. The V end lost 4 bases, the J end lost 6 bases, and 16 bases lay between the germline ends. Germline V gives CDR1 DFQATT, CDR2 SNEGSKA (reference sequence).

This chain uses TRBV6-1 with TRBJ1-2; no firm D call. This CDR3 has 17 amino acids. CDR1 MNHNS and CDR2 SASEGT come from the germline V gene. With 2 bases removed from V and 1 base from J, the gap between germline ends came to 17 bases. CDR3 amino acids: CASSERAARRHNYGYTF. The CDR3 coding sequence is TGTGCCAGCAGTGAACGGGCAGCAAGAAGGCATAACTATGGCTACACCTTC.

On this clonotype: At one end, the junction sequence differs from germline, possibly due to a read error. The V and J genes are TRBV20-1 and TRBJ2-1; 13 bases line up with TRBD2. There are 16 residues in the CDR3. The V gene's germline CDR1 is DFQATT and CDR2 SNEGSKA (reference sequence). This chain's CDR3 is CNASQPGLAGMNDQFF. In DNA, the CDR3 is TGCAATGCTAGTCAACCGGGACTAGCGGGAATGAATGATCAGTTCTTC.

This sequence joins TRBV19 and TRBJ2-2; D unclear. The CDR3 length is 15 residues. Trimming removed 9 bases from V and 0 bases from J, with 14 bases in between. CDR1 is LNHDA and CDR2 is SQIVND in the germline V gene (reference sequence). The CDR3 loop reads CASNFRAANTGELFF. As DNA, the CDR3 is TGTGCCAGCAACTTCCGGGCCGCGAACACCGGGGAGCTGTTTTTT.

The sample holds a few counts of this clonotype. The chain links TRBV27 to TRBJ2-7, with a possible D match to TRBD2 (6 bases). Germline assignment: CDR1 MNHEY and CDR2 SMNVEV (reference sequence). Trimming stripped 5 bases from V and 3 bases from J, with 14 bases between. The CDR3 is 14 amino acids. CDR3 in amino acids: CASSPGVSGYEQYF. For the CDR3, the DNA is TGTGCCAGCAGTCCCGGGGTTAGCGGCTACGAGCAGTACTTC.

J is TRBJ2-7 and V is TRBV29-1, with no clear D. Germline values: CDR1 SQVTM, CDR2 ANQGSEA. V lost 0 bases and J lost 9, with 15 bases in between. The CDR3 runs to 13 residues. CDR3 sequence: CSVEDPRLVGQYF. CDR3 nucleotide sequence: TGCAGCGTTGAAGATCCCAGACTTGTGGGGCAGTACTTC.

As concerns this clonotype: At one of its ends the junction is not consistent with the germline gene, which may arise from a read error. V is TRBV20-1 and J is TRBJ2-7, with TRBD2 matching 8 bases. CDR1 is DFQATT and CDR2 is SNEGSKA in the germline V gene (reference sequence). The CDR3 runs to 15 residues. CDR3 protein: CSARDPSGSVHKHYF. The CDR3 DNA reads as TGCAGTGCCAGGGACCCCAGCGGGAGTGTCCACAAGCACTACTTC.

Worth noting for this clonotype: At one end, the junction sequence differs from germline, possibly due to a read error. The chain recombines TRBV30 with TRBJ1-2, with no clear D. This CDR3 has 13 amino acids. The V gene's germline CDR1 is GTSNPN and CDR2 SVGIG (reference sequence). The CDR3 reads CARSARFNYGYTF. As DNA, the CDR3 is TGTGCCCGGAGTGCGCGATTTAACTATGGCTACACCTTC.

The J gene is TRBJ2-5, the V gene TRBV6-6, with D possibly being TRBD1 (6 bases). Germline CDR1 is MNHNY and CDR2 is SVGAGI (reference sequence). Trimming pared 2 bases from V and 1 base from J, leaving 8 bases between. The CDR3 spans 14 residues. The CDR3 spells CASSYPTGQETQYF. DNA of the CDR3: TGTGCCAGCAGTTACCCGACAGGCCAAGAGACCCAGTACTTC.

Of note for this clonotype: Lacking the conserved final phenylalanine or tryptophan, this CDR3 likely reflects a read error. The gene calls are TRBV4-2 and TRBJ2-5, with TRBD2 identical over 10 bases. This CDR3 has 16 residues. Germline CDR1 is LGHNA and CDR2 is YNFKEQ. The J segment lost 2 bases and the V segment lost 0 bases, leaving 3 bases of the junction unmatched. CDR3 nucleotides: TGTGCCAGCAGCCAAGAACAGCGGGGGGGACAAGAGACCCAGTACTCC. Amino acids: CASSQEQRGGQETQYS.

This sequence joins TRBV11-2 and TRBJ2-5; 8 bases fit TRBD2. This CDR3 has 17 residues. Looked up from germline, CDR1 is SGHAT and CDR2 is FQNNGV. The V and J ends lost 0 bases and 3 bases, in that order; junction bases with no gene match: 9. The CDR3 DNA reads TGTGCCAGCAGCTTAGAATCTGGGGTAGCGGGGAAAGAGACCCAGTACTTC. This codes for CASSLESGVAGKETQYF.

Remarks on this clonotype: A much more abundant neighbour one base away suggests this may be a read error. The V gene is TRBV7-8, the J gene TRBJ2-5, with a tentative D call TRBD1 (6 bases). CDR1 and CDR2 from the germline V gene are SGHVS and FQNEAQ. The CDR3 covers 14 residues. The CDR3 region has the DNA TGTGCCAGCAACTTACAAACAGGGAGAGAGACCCAGTACTTC. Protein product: CASNLQTGRETQYF.

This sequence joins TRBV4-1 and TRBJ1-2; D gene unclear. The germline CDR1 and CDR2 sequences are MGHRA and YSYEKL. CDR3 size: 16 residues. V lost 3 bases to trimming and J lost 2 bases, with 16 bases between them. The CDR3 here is CASSHDRYVGNYGYTF. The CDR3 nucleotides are TGCGCCAGCAGCCACGATCGATACGTGGGAAACTATGGCTACACCTTC.

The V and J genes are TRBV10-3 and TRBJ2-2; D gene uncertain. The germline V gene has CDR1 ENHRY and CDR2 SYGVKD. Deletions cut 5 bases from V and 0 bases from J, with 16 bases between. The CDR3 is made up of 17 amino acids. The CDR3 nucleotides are TGTGCCATCAGTTCCGAAAAAAGGGAAGCGAACACCGGGGAGCTGTTTTTT. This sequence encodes CAISSEKREANTGELFF.

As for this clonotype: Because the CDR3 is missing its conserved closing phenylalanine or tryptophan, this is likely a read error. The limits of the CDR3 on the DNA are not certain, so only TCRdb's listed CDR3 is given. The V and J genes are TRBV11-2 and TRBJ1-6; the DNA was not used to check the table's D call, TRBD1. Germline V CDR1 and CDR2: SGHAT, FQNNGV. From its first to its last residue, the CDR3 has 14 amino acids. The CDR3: CASSLESGAPPLQL.